This entry lists 12 T cell receptor beta chains sequenced from one sample in a study of cytomegalovirus exposure and HLA in healthy donors. The PCR was carried out with 60 Vbeta primers and 13 Jbeta primers. TCRdb keeps only in-frame clones here, not all; method: immunoSEQ multiplex PCR. Of around 90,000 clones in the sample, around three quarters were seen once. Sequenced: PBMCs. These receptor sequences come from a man aged 25 to 40 in good health and CMV-seronegative.

V is TRBV7-6 and J is TRBJ2-7; 7 nucleotides align to TRBD1. This CDR3 contains 13 residues. In germline, CDR1 is SGHVS, CDR2 FNYEAQ. With 4 bases clipped from V and 6 bases from J, the junction kept 6 bases outside the gene matches. In nucleotides, the CDR3 is TGTGCCAGCAGCTCTAGACAGGGTGGCGAGCAGTACGTC. This translates into CASSSRQGGEQYV.

V is TRBV25-1 and J is TRBJ1-1; no reliable D call. Per germline, CDR1 MGHDK and CDR2 SYGVNS. V lost 6 bases and J 0 bases, leaving 8 bases between the germline ends. The CDR3 totals 13 residues. In DNA, the CDR3 is TGTGCCAGCAGACAGAATATGAACACTGAAGCTTTCTTT. Amino acids: CASRQNMNTEAFF.

The chain joins TRBV11-2 to TRBJ1-1; the D gene is possibly TRBD1 (6 bases). This CDR3 comprises 14 residues. V lost 2 bases and J lost 1, with 8 bases in between. Looked up from germline, CDR1 is SGHAT and CDR2 is FQNNGV. CDR3 DNA: TGTGCCAGCAGCTTAAGGGGGAAGAACACTGAAGCTTTCTTT. Its translation: CASSLRGKNTEAFF.

The sample holds one count of this clone. The genes are TRBV5-1 and TRBJ2-1; 8 nucleotides match TRBD1. Germline values: CDR1 SGHRS, CDR2 YFSETQ. Trimming took 4 bases from V and 0 from J; bases not matched to a gene: 12. This CDR3 contains 18 residues. CDR3 amino acids: CASSEGQALLISYNEQFF. DNA of the CDR3: TGCGCCAGCAGCGAGGGACAGGCGCTCCTAATCTCCTACAATGAGCAGTTCTTC.

The DNA for the CDR3 is TGCAGCGTCCAACCCGGGTTTCATCTGTCGTTCTTC. The encoded protein is CSVQPGFHLSFF. The chain has TRBV29-1 and TRBJ2-1; D is ambiguous. This CDR3 is 12 amino acids long. Trimming pared 6 bases from V and 15 bases from J, leaving 21 bases between. The V gene's germline CDR1 is SQVTM and CDR2 ANQGSEA.

This rearrangement joins TRBV19 to TRBJ1-1; D is possibly TRBD1 (5 bases). V was shortened by 6 bases and J by 0 bases, with 14 bases between the two germline ends. Germline assignment: CDR1 LNHDA and CDR2 SQIVND (reference sequence). The CDR3 covers 15 residues. The CDR3 sequence: CASRTQGGMNTEAFF. The CDR3 DNA reads TGTGCCAGTAGGACTCAGGGAGGCATGAACACTGAAGCTTTCTTT.

This chain joins TRBV27 and TRBJ2-1; tentatively, D is TRBD1 (5 bases). The CDR3 has 15 residues. V was clipped by 6 bases and J by 8 bases, with 20 bases between them. The V gene's germline CDR1 is MNHEY and CDR2 SMNVEV (reference sequence). CDR3 bases: TGTGCCAGCAGAGCCGACCAGGGTGTGTTGGATGAGCAGTTCTTC. This codes for CASRADQGVLDEQFF.

As DNA, the CDR3 is TGTGCCAGCAGCTCCTCAGGGTACTCAAACACTGAAGCTTTCTTT. This translates into CASSSSGYSNTEAFF. V gene TRBV7-3 combines with J gene TRBJ1-1, with a tentative D call TRBD1 (5 bases). The CDR3 has 15 amino acids. Trimming left V 4 bases short and J 2 bases short, with 14 bases between. Germline lookup yields CDR1 SGHTA and CDR2 FQGTGA.

This clone was detected a few times. This chain joins TRBV5-1 and TRBJ1-1, with a possible D match to TRBD1 (5 bases). The CDR3 totals 13 residues. Germline V gene data show CDR1 as SGHRS and CDR2 as YFSETQ. Trimming removed 3 bases at V and 3 bases at J, with 9 bases between. CDR3: CASSSRQYTEAFF. DNA of the CDR3: TGCGCCAGCAGCTCAAGACAGTACACTGAAGCTTTCTTT.

The chain couples TRBV9 to TRBJ2-7, with D tentatively TRBD2 (5 bases). Trimming pared 4 bases from V and 0 bases from J, leaving 14 bases between. CDR1 and CDR2 (germline): SGDLS, YYNGEE. This CDR3 comprises 15 residues. The CDR3 here is CASSPGLYSSYEQYF. The CDR3 nucleotides read TGTGCCAGCAGCCCCGGACTTTACAGCTCCTACGAGCAGTACTTC.

The chain's CDR3 is CASIQGTLNTEAFF. CDR3 nucleotides: TGTGCCAGCATACAGGGGACCTTGAACACTGAAGCTTTCTTT. V usage is TRBV6-1 and J usage is TRBJ1-1; 7 positions agree with TRBD1. V lost 7 bases to trimming and J lost 0 bases; unmatched junction nucleotides: 5. The CDR3 consists of 14 residues. Looked up from germline, CDR1 is MNHNS and CDR2 is SASEGT.

V and J are TRBV18 and TRBJ2-1; TRBD2 matches 7 bases. V lost 1 base to trimming and J lost 6 bases; unmatched junction nucleotides: 9. Germline V gene data show CDR1 as KGHSH and CDR2 as LQKENI. This CDR3 is built from 16 residues. The CDR3 is CASSPQRGGVGNEQFF. The DNA of the CDR3 is TGTGCCAGCTCACCACAAAGGGGAGGGGTTGGCAATGAGCAGTTCTTC.